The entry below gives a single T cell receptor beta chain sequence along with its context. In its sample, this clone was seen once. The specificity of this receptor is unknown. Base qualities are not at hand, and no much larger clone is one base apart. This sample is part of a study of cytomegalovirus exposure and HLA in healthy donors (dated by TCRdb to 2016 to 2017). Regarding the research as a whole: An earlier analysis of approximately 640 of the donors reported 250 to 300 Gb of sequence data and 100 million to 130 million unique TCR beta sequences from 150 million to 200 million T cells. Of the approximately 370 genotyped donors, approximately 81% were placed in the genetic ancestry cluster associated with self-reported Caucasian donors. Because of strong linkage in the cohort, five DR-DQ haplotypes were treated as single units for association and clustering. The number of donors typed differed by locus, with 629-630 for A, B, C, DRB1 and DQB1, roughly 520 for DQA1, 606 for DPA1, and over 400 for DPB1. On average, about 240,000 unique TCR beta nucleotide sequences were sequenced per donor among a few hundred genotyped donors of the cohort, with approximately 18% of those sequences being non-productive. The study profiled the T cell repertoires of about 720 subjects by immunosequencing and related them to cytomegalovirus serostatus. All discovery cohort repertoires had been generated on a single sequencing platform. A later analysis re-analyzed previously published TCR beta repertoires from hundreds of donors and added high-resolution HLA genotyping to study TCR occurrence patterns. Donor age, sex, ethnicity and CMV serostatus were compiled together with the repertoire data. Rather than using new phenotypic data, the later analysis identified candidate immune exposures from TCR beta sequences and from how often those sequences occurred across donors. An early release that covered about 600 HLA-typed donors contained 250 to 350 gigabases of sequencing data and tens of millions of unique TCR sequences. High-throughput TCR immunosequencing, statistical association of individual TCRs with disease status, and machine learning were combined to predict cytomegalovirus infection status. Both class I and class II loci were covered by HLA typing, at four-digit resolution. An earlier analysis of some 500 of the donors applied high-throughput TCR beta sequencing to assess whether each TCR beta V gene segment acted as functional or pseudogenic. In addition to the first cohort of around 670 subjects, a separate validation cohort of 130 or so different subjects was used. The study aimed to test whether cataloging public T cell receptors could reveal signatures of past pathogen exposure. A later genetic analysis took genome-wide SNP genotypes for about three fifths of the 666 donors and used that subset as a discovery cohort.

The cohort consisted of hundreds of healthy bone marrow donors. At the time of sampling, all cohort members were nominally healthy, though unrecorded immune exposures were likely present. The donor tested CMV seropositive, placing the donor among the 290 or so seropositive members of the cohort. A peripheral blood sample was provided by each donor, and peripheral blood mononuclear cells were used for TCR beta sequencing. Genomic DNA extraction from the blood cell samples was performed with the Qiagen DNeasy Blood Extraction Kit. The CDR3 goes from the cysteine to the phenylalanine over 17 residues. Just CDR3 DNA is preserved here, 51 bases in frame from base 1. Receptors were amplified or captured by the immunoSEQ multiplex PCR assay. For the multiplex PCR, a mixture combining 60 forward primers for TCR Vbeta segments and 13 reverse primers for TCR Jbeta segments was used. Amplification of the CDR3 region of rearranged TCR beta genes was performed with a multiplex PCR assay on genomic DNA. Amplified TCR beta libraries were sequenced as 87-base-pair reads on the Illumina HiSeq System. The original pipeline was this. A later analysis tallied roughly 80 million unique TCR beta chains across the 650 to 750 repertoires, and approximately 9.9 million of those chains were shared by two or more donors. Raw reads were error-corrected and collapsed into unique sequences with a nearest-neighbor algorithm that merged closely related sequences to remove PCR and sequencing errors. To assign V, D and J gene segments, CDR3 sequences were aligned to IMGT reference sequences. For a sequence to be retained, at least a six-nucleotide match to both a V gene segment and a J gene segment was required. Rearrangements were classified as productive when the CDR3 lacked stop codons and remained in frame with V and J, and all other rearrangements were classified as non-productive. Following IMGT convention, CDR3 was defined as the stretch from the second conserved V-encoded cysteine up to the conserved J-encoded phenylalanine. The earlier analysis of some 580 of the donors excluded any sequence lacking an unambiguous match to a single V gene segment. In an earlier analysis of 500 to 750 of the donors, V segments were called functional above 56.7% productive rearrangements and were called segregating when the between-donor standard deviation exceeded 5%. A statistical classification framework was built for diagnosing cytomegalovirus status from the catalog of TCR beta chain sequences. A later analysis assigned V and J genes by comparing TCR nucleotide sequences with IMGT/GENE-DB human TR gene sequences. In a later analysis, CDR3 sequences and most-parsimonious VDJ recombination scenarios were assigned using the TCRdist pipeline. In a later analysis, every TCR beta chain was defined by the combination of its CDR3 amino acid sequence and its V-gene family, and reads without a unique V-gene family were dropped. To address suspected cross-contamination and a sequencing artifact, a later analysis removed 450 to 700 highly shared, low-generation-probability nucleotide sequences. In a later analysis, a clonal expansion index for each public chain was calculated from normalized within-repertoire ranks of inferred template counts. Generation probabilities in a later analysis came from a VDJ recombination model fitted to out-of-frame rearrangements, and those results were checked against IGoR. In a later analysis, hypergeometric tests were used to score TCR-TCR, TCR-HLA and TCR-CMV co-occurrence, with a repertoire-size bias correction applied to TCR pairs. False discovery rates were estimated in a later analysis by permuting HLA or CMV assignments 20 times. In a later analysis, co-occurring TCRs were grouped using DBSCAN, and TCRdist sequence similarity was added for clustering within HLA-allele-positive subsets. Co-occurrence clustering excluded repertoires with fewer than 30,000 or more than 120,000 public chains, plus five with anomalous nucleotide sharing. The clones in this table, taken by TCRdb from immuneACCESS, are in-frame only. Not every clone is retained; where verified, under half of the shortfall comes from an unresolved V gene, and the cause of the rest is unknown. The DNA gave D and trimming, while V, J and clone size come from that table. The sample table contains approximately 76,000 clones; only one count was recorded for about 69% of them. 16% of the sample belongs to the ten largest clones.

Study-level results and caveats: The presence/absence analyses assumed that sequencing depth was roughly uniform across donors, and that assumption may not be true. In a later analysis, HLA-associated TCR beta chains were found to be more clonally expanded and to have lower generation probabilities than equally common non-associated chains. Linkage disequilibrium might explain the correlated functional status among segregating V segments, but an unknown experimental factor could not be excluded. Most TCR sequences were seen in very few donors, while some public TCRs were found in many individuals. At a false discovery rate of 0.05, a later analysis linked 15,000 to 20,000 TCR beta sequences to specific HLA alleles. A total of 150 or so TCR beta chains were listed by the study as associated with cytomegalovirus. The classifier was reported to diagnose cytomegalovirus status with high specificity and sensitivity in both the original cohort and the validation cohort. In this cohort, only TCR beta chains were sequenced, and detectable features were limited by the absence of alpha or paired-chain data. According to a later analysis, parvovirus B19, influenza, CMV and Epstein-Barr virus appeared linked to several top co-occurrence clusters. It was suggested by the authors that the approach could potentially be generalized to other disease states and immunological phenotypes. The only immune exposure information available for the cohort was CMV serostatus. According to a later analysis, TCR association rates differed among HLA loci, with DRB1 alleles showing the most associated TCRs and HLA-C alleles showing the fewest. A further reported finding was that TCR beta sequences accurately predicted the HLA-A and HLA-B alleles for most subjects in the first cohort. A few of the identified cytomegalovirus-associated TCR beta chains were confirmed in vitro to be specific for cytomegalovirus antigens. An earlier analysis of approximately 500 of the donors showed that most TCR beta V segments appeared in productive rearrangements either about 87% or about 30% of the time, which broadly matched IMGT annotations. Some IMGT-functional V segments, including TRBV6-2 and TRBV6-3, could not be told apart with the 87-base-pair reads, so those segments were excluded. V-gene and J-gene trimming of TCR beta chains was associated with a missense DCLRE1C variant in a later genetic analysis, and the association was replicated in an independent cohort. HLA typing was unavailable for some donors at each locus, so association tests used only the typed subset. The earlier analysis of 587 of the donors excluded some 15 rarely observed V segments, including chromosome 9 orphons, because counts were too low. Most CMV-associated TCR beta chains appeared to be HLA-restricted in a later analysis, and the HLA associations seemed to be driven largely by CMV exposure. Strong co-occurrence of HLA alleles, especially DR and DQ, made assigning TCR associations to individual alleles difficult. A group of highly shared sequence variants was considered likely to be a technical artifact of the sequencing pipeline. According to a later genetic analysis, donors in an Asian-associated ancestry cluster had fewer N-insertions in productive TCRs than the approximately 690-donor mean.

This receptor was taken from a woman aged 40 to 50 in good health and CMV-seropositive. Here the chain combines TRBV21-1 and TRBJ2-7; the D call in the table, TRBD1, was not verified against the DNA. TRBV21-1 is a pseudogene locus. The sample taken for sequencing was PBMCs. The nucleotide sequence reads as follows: TGTGCCAGCAGCAAAGCAACCCGGGACAGGGGTGTGTACGAGCAGTACTTC. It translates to CASSKATRDRGVYEQYF.